The 27 T cell receptor beta chains listed next were all sequenced from one sample in a study of shared clonotypes between healthy human individuals. Generated by immunoSEQ multiplex PCR, the TCRdb table keeps only in-frame clones and is missing some. The sample lists hundreds of thousands of clones; roughly 80% were seen once. Sequencing was carried out using PBMCs. These receptors were collected from a woman in her 40s in good health. Some clones in this sample may be carry-over from other donors' samples.

The genes are TRBV7-2 and TRBJ1-5, with 7 bases lining up with TRBD1. The CDR3 spans 15 residues. Germline assignment: CDR1 SGHTA and CDR2 FQGNSA. V lost 5 bases, J lost 3 bases, and 7 bases stayed unmatched. The DNA of the CDR3 is TGTGCCAGCAGCCCCGGACAGGTGCACAATCAGCCCCAGCATTTT. This translates into CASSPGQVHNQPQHF.

V usage is TRBV7-8 and J usage is TRBJ2-5, with D possibly being TRBD1 (5 bases). This CDR3 is 13 amino acids long. CDR1 and CDR2 (germline): SGHVS, FQNEAQ. V lost 5 bases and J lost 3, with 10 bases in between. CDR3 sequence: CASSRDREETQYF. The CDR3 region has the DNA TGTGCCAGCAGCCGAGACAGAGAAGAGACCCAGTACTTC.

The V gene is TRBV28, the J gene TRBJ2-3, with a weak D call TRBD2 (8 bases). Trimming pared 11 bases from V and 3 bases from J, leaving 18 bases between. CDR1 is MDHEN and CDR2 is SYDVKM in the germline V gene. The CDR3 runs to 14 residues. The chain's CDR3 is CAPGGTEITDTQYF. CDR3 nucleotides: TGTGCCCCGGGGGGGACAGAGATTACAGATACGCAGTATTTT. Full variable domain (remainder filled in from reference TRBV28 and TRBJ2-3): DVKVTQSSRYLVKRTGEKVFLECVQDMDHENMFWYRQDPGLGLRLIYFSYDVKMKEKGDIPEGYSVSREKKERFSLILESASTNQTSMYLCAPGGTEITDTQYFGPGTRLTVL.

This chain uses TRBV7-9 with TRBJ2-5; no firm D call. V shed 8 bases and J shed 2 bases, with 15 bases lying between them. Germline CDR1 SEHNR, CDR2 FQNEAQ (reference sequence). CDR3 length equals 14 residues. The CDR3 DNA follows: TGTGCCAGCGGCAACGGTTGGCGTCAAGAGACCCAGTACTTC. Protein: CASGNGWRQETQYF. The full variable domain, its missing parts supplied by reference TRBV7-9 and TRBJ2-5, is DTGVSQNPRHKITKRGQNVTFRCDPISEHNRLYWYRQTLGQGPEFLTYFQNEAQLEKSRLLSDRFSAERPKGSFSTLEIQRTEQGDSAMYLCASGNGWRQETQYFGPGTRLLVL.

The chain carries TRBV7-6 and TRBJ2-7; the D is unclear. The CDR3 is made up of 19 amino acids. V dropped 1 base and J dropped 2 bases, with 24 bases sitting between them. The V gene's germline CDR1 is SGHVS and CDR2 FNYEAQ. CDR3 DNA sequence: TGTGCCAGCAGCTTAGATCCTCGCCGGGCCAAAAGAGAAACCTACGAGCAGTACTTC. The encoded protein is CASSLDPRRAKRETYEQYF.

This clone appeared a single time. The chain joins TRBV7-2 to TRBJ2-2; 15 bases are a match to TRBD2. The germline V gene encodes CDR1 SGHTA and CDR2 FQGNSA. This CDR3 contains 17 residues. Trimming at V came to 5 bases and at J to 7 bases, leaving 8 bases not matched to a gene. CDR3 sequence: CASSPQGLAGGIGELFF. In DNA, the CDR3 is TGTGCCAGCAGCCCACAAGGACTAGCGGGAGGGATCGGGGAGCTGTTTTTT. Full variable domain (missing parts from reference TRBV7-2 and TRBJ2-2): GAGVSQSPSNKVTEKGKDVELRCDPISGHTALYWYRQSLGQGLEFLIYFQGNSAPDKSGLPSDRFSAERTGGSVSTLTIQRTQQEDSAVYLCASSPQGLAGGIGELFFGEGSRLTVL.

The chain has TRBV29-1 and TRBJ2-1; 10 nucleotides match TRBD2. J lost 2 bases, V lost 4 bases, and 2 bases had no gene match. This CDR3 comprises 14 residues. Germline assignment: CDR1 SQVTM and CDR2 ANQGSEA. CDR3 DNA sequence: TGCAGCGTTGCTAGCGGGAGCCCCTACAATGAGCAGTTCTTC. Translation: CSVASGSPYNEQFF.

The J gene is TRBJ1-5, the V gene TRBV2; D possibly corresponds to TRBD1 (5 bases). Deletions cut 10 bases from V and 5 bases from J, with 12 bases between. The germline gives CDR1 SNHLY, CDR2 FYNNEI. The CDR3 runs to 12 residues. The CDR3 nucleotides are TGTGCCACTCTTTCGGGGGATCAGCCCCAGCATTTT. This gives the protein CATLSGDQPQHF.

The gene calls are TRBV25-1 and TRBJ2-1, with D possibly called TRBD1 or TRBD2 (5 bases each). The germline V and J ends were trimmed by 6 bases and 2 bases, with 14 bases remaining between them. The germline gives CDR1 MGHDK, CDR2 SYGVNS. This CDR3 is 15 amino acids long. DNA of the CDR3: TGTGCCAGCAGCGTTGAGGGGCCCCCCTACAATGAGCAGTTCTTC. Translated: CASSVEGPPYNEQFF.

V is TRBV7-2 and J is TRBJ1-2; D is uncertain. The ends were cut back, 0 bases at V and 5 bases at J, with 13 bases in the middle. Germline-derived CDR1 and CDR2 are SGHTA and FQGNSA. The CDR3 has 15 amino acids. The CDR3 spells CASSLAAEPSYGYTF. As DNA, the CDR3 is TGTGCCAGCAGCTTAGCGGCAGAGCCCTCTTATGGCTACACCTTC.

The chain combines TRBV10-3 with TRBJ2-7, with 9 bases matching TRBD1. Germline CDR1 reads ENHRY; CDR2 reads SYGVKD. J lost 4 bases, V lost 7 bases, and 11 bases had no gene match. The CDR3 is 15 amino acids. The CDR3 DNA follows: TGTGCCATCACCGGCAGTCGGGACAGGGTATACGAGCAGTACTTC. Its translation: CAITGSRDRVYEQYF.

The gene calls are TRBV5-1 and TRBJ2-7; 9 nucleotides align to TRBD1. Germline assignment: CDR1 SGHRS and CDR2 YFSETQ. CDR3 length: 13 residues. Trimming cost V 0 bases and J 6 bases; bases outside gene matches: 1. CDR3 in amino acids: CASSLVTGGEQYF. The CDR3 DNA reads TGCGCCAGCAGCTTGGTGACAGGGGGCGAGCAGTACTTC.

This clone was recorded once. This specimen includes other DNA sequences encoding the same CDR3. J is TRBJ2-7 and V is TRBV4-1; D not resolved. CDR1 and CDR2 from the germline V gene are MGHRA and YSYEKL. The CDR3 sequence is 14 residues long. V was trimmed by 1 base and J by 1 base, leaving 8 bases between them. CDR3 amino acids: CASSQVHRSYEQYF. The CDR3 DNA reads as TGCGCCAGCAGCCAAGTGCACAGATCCTACGAGCAGTACTTC.

The rearrangement links TRBV19 to TRBJ2-3; 9 positions match TRBD1. Germline V CDR1 and CDR2: LNHDA, SQIVND (reference sequence). J lost 4 bases, V lost 7 bases, and 6 bases had no gene match. The length of the CDR3 is 14 residues. CDR3 in amino acids: CASTRQGGADTQYF. In DNA, the CDR3 is TGTGCCAGTACCCGACAGGGGGGGGCAGATACGCAGTATTTT.

This rearrangement joins TRBV23-1 to TRBJ1-5; D is uncertain. TRBV23-1 is an ORF; its function is uncertain. The CDR3 has 12 residues. V was clipped by 11 bases and J by 8 bases, with 16 bases between them. CDR3 DNA: TGCGCCTGGTCCCTCCGGGTGAAGCCCCAGCATTTT. Its translation is CAWSLRVKPQHF.

V usage is TRBV30 and J usage is TRBJ2-3, with 9 bases that match TRBD1. V shed 1 base and J 6 bases; nucleotides not matched to a gene: 11. CDR1 and CDR2 (germline): GTSNPN, SVGIG (reference sequence). This CDR3 region has 16 residues. CDR3 sequence: CAWSAPPGTGLDTQYF. The CDR3 region has the DNA TGTGCCTGGAGTGCCCCCCCCGGGACAGGGTTGGATACGCAGTATTTT.

This clone was detected only a few times. The genes are TRBV18 and TRBJ2-1; 10 positions agree with TRBD2. CDR1 and CDR2 from the germline V gene are KGHSH and LQKENI. The length of the CDR3 is 16 residues. With 2 bases clipped from V and 3 bases from J, the junction kept 4 bases outside the gene matches. CDR3 in DNA: TGTGCCAGCTCACCAGAAGCGGGAGGGTACTACAATGAGCAGTTCTTC. Its translation is CASSPEAGGYYNEQFF.

This chain links TRBV5-1 with TRBJ1-1; D may be TRBD1 (5 bases). The CDR3 runs 16 residues. Germline lookup yields CDR1 SGHRS and CDR2 YFSETQ. The ends were cut back, 0 bases at V and 1 base at J, with 13 bases in the middle. The CDR3 DNA reads as TGCGCCAGCAGCTTGGTCTCGGGGGGACCGAACACTGAAGCTTTCTTT. Residues: CASSLVSGGPNTEAFF.

This clone has a handful of counts. The chain carries TRBV2 and TRBJ2-3, with 8 bases identical to TRBD1. The CDR3 extends over 15 amino acids. CDR1 is SNHLY, CDR2 FYNNEI, per germline. Losses at the gene ends were 6 bases for V and 1 base for J; bases not matched to a gene: 6. The CDR3 coding sequence is TGTGCCAGCAGGGACAGGGCGATACGCACAGATACGCAGTATTTT. Protein: CASRDRAIRTDTQYF.

The genes are TRBV5-4 and TRBJ2-7, with TRBD1 matching over 11 bases. V lost 5 bases and J lost 3; bases outside the gene matches: 4. This CDR3 is 14 amino acids long. Germline V gives CDR1 SGHNT, CDR2 YYREEE (reference sequence). The CDR3 loop reads CASRSGTGGYEQYF. In DNA, the CDR3 is TGTGCCAGCAGAAGCGGGACAGGGGGCTACGAGCAGTACTTC.

The rearrangement joins TRBV28 to TRBJ2-5; D is possibly TRBD1 (6 bases). This CDR3 comprises 15 residues. CDR1 is MDHEN and CDR2 is SYDVKM in the germline V gene. Trimming took off 5 bases at V and 0 bases at J, with 13 bases between the two ends. The CDR3 reads CASSPLTGNQETQYF. The CDR3 DNA sequence: TGTGCCAGCAGTCCCTTAACAGGGAACCAAGAGACCCAGTACTTC.

The rearrangement joins TRBV28 to TRBJ2-2, with a tentative D call TRBD2 (5 bases). The CDR3 sequence is 16 residues long. V dropped 6 bases and J dropped 2 bases, with 16 bases sitting between them. Looked up from germline, CDR1 is MDHEN and CDR2 is SYDVKM. The CDR3 nucleotides read TGTGCCAGCAGCACCGGGATACTCCTAAACACCGGGGAGCTGTTTTTT. Protein: CASSTGILLNTGELFF.

The chain has TRBV7-2 and TRBJ2-1, with D tentatively TRBD2 (5 bases). Trimming cost V 3 bases and J 6 bases, with 18 bases left between them. Germline loops: CDR1 SGHTA, CDR2 FQGNSA. The CDR3 is made up of 16 amino acids. The CDR3 is CASSLDLGVAGNEQFF. CDR3 sequence (DNA): TGTGCCAGCAGCTTGGACCTCGGGGTAGCCGGCAATGAGCAGTTCTTC.

This clone was found once. This chain joins TRBV29-1 and TRBJ2-7, with 9 bases aligning to TRBD2. Trimming cost V 4 bases and J 6 bases; bases outside gene matches: 4. Germline loops: CDR1 SQVTM, CDR2 ANQGSEA. The CDR3 loop spans 12 amino acids. The CDR3 DNA reads as TGCAGCGTTGTGGCGGGAGGGGGCGAGCAGTACTTC. Residues: CSVVAGGGEQYF.

Comments on this clone: Other DNA sequences in this specimen translate into the identical CDR3. The rearrangement links TRBV11-3 to TRBJ2-7; D is possibly TRBD1 or TRBD2 (5 bases each). Germline CDR1 SGHNT, CDR2 YENEEA. V was shortened by 5 bases and J by 0 bases, with 11 bases between the two germline ends. The CDR3 runs to 14 residues. This CDR3 reads CASSLGPSSYEQYF. The CDR3 nucleotides are TGTGCCAGCAGCCTGGGACCAAGCTCCTACGAGCAGTACTTC.

The table lists this clone with a few counts. This rearrangement joins TRBV27 to TRBJ1-2; possible D gene TRBD1, 6 bases. The CDR3 totals 14 residues. V was cut by 8 bases and J by 6 bases, with 19 bases left in between. CDR1 MNHEY and CDR2 SMNVEV come from the germline V gene (reference sequence). The DNA of the CDR3 is TGTGCCAGCTCGGGGGTAGGGGGGCCGGATGGCTACACCTTC. It encodes CASSGVGGPDGYTF.

There are a few counts of this clone. The chain links TRBV27 to TRBJ2-7; D perhaps matches TRBD1 (5 bases). Germline values: CDR1 MNHEY, CDR2 SMNVEV (reference sequence). The CDR3 is made up of 13 amino acids. The ends were cut back, 4 bases at V and 5 bases at J, with 12 bases in the middle. The DNA of the CDR3 is TGTGCCAGCAGTTCCTACAGGACCCACGAGCAGTACTTC. Protein sequence: CASSSYRTHEQYF.